These 28 T cell receptor beta chains were all obtained from the same sample, sequenced in a study of metastatic and nonmetastatic thyroid tumors. No patient had received any treatment before thyroid surgery. Through MiXCR, TCRdb re-clonotyped the PCR reads. The data hold thousands of clones, with 25% to 30% observed a single time. The sequenced sample was tumor tissue. These receptors came from a male donor with papillary thyroid cancer or a benign thyroid nodule (not recorded which). Some clones in this sample may be carry-over from other donors' samples.

This clone was counted between two and nine times. This chain joins TRBV28 and TRBJ2-3; D is possibly TRBD2 (6 bases). The germline gives CDR1 MDHEN, CDR2 SYDVKM. Trimming shortened V by 2 bases and J by 3 bases, and 6 bases separated the two germline ends. The CDR3 is made up of 13 amino acids. CDR3 residues: CASSLSGTDTQYF. In DNA form, the CDR3 reads TGTGCCAGCAGTTTAAGCGGGACAGATACGCAGTATTTT.

This chain uses TRBV11-2 with TRBJ1-2; no definite D call. Germline CDR1 is SGHAT and CDR2 is FQNNGV. This CDR3 has 15 amino acids. V lost 0 bases to trimming and J lost 4 bases, with 12 bases between them. The CDR3 DNA reads as TGTGCCAGCAGCTTAGATGGGGAGGGTCGCTATGGCTACACCTTC. This translates into CASSLDGEGRYGYTF.

V is TRBV6-1 and J is TRBJ1-6; TRBD1 matches at 8 bases. The V segment lost 4 bases and the J segment 5 bases; nucleotides outside the gene matches: 10. Germline assignment: CDR1 MNHNS and CDR2 SASEGT. The CDR3 sequence is 17 residues long. In nucleotides, the CDR3 is TGTGCCAGCAGTGGACGGACAGGGTCGACGAATAATTCACCCCTCCACTTT. It codes for CASSGRTGSTNNSPLHF.

The chain recombines TRBV3-1 with TRBJ2-7; D is tentatively TRBD1 or TRBD2 (5 bases each). Trimming removed 6 bases from V and 5 bases from J, with 17 bases in between. The CDR3 sequence is 14 residues long. CDR1 and CDR2 (germline): LGHDT, YNNKEL (reference sequence). Here the CDR3 reads CASRHRDLGHEQYF. The CDR3 region has the DNA TGTGCCAGCAGACATCGGGACCTCGGCCACGAGCAGTACTTC.

This chain links TRBV18 with TRBJ2-2; TRBD1 matches 7 bases. V shed 0 bases and J 13 bases; nucleotides not matched to a gene: 8. The CDR3 consists of 14 residues. Germline V CDR1 and CDR2: KGHSH, LQKENI. CDR3 protein: CASSPPDRPSRLFF. CDR3 in DNA: TGTGCCAGCTCACCACCGGACAGGCCATCTCGGCTGTTTTTT.

This clone has more than one count but fewer than ten. The chain uses TRBV2 and TRBJ2-3; a weak D match, TRBD2 (5 bases). Per germline, CDR1 SNHLY and CDR2 FYNNEI. The germline V and J ends were trimmed by 2 bases and 0 bases, with 6 bases remaining between them. The CDR3 runs to 14 residues. The CDR3 bases are TGTGCCAGCAGTGAAAGGAGGAGCACAGATACGCAGTATTTT. Encoded protein: CASSERRSTDTQYF.

With regard to this clone: This CDR3 is also generated by other DNA sequences in the sample. The chain combines TRBV11-2 with TRBJ2-1, with unresolved D. The germline CDR1 and CDR2 sequences are SGHAT and FQNNGV. Trimming stripped 2 bases from V and 6 bases from J, with 8 bases between. The CDR3 totals 13 residues. CDR3 sequence (DNA): TGTGCCAGCAGCTTAAGTAGCCTCAATGAGCAGTTCTTC. Amino acid sequence: CASSLSSLNEQFF.

Remarks on this clone: An end of the junction differs from the germline gene, which may be a read error. The rearrangement joins TRBV11-2 to TRBJ2-1; 9 bases are a match to TRBD2. CDR1 is SGHAT and CDR2 is FQNNGV in the germline V gene. This CDR3 region has 18 residues. Here the CDR3 reads CASSPLGSGGHSYNEQFF. In DNA form, the CDR3 reads TGTGCCAGCAGCCCCCTTGGTAGCGGGGGTCACTCCTACAATGAACAGTTCTTC.

This chain uses TRBV5-1 with TRBJ2-2; D ambiguous. V was shortened by 2 bases and J by 0 bases, with 11 bases between the two germline ends. The CDR3 is 16 amino acids. In germline, CDR1 is SGHRS, CDR2 YFSETQ. The chain's CDR3 is CASSFQSSSNTGELFF. Here the CDR3 DNA reads TGCGCCAGCAGCTTCCAAAGCTCTTCGAACACCGGGGAGCTGTTTTTT. The full variable domain, its missing parts supplied by reference TRBV5-1 and TRBJ2-2, is KAGVTQTPRYLIKTRGQQVTLSCSPISGHRSVSWYQQTPGQGLQFLFEYFSETQRNKGNFPGRFSGRQFSNSRSEMNVSTLELGDSALYLCASSFQSSSNTGELFFGEGSRLTVL.

This clone was counted only a few times. A much larger clone differs by one base, so this may be a read error. The V and J genes are TRBV19 and TRBJ2-3; maybe TRBD1 (5 bases). The CDR3 spans 13 residues. In germline, CDR1 is LNHDA, CDR2 SQIVND (reference sequence). The CDR3 is CASSWTQGKLQYF. The CDR3 DNA reads TGTGCCAGTAGTTGGACCCAGGGAAAATTGCAGTACTTT.

The chain recombines TRBV5-6 with TRBJ2-1, with 14 bases matching TRBD2. CDR1 SGHDT and CDR2 YYEEEE come from the germline V gene. This CDR3 region has 15 residues. Germline trimming cut 4 bases from V and 10 bases from J; bases unmatched to any gene: 7. CDR3 residues: CASSGGLAGAREQFF. CDR3 sequence (DNA): TGTGCCAGCAGCGGGGGACTAGCGGGAGCTCGGGAGCAGTTCTTC.

As for this clone: Lacking the conserved final phenylalanine or tryptophan, this CDR3 likely reflects a read error. The CDR3 DNA reads as TGTGCCTGGAGTGGAGCATACACTGAAGCTTTCCTT. Protein product: CAWSGAYTEAFL. The chain has TRBV30 and TRBJ1-1; D remains unclear. Trimming took off 1 base at V and 3 bases at J, with 6 bases between the two ends. The germline V gene encodes CDR1 GTSNPN and CDR2 SVGIG (reference sequence). The CDR3 has 12 residues.

This chain uses TRBV5-1 with TRBJ1-2, with a weak D call TRBD1 (6 bases). The germline gives CDR1 SGHRS, CDR2 YFSETQ. The CDR3 has 14 residues. V was clipped by 0 bases and J by 4 bases, with 10 bases between them. The CDR3 sequence is CASSLGQGSYGYTF. CDR3 in DNA: TGCGCCAGCAGCTTGGGGCAGGGGAGCTATGGCTACACCTTC.

The chain combines TRBV28 with TRBJ1-5; D gene uncertain. The V and J ends lost 6 bases and 3 bases respectively, with 6 bases between them. Germline V CDR1 and CDR2: MDHEN, SYDVKM. There are 12 residues in the CDR3. DNA for the CDR3: TGTGCCAGCAGCCTCTACAATCAGCCCCAGCATTTT. Encoded protein: CASSLYNQPQHF.

The chain joins TRBV19 to TRBJ1-2; D unresolved. This CDR3 is 13 amino acids long. Trimming pared 0 bases from V and 7 bases from J, leaving 9 bases between. CDR1 is LNHDA, CDR2 SQIVND, per germline (reference sequence). DNA of the CDR3: TGTGCCAGTAGTATAGATCCAGCTCGTGGCTACACCTTC. Its translation is CASSIDPARGYTF.

In this sample, this clone is medium-sized. The chain is built from TRBV28 and TRBJ2-1, with 7 bases lining up with TRBD2. Unmatched junction bases numbered 4, after V lost 2 bases and J lost 15 bases. Germline loops: CDR1 MDHEN, CDR2 SYDVKM. This CDR3 has 11 residues. The CDR3 region is CASSLAGVGFF. CDR3 DNA sequence: TGTGCCAGCAGTTTAGCGGGGGTAGGGTTCTTC.

In this sample, this clone turned up many times. The chain carries TRBV11-2 and TRBJ2-1; 7 bases fit TRBD1. CDR3 size: 15 residues. Germline assignment: CDR1 SGHAT and CDR2 FQNNGV. V shed 4 bases and J 4 bases; nucleotides not matched to a gene: 7. The CDR3 spells CASSSEGAYYNEQFF. In DNA form, the CDR3 reads TGTGCCAGCAGCTCCGAGGGGGCTTATTACAATGAGCAGTTCTTC.

The V call is TRBV6-1, the J call TRBJ2-2; D remains unclear. The germline V and J ends were trimmed by 7 bases and 4 bases, with 13 bases remaining between them. The germline V gene has CDR1 MNHNS and CDR2 SASEGT. The CDR3 loop spans 14 amino acids. The CDR3 DNA reads as TGTGCCAGCACCCCGCTCACGGCCACCGGGGAGCTGTTTTTT. This sequence encodes CASTPLTATGELFF.

This clone was seen a handful of times. A read error may explain this, as a much larger clone is one base away. J is TRBJ2-2 and V is TRBV12-3 or TRBV12-4; tentative D call: TRBD1 (5 bases). There are 13 residues in the CDR3. V lost 10 bases, J lost 2 bases, and 11 bases lay in between. The CDR3 nucleotides read TGTGCCATTCGGACACCTAACACCGGGGAGCTGTTTTTT. It codes for CAIRTPNTGELFF.

This clone was observed a handful of times. Mismatch with germline at one junction end may stem from a read error. The rearrangement uses TRBV2 and TRBJ2-2; D possibly matches TRBD1 or TRBD2 (5 bases each). This CDR3 contains 14 residues. Germline V gene lookup returns CDR1 SNHLY and CDR2 FYNNEI. In nucleotides, the CDR3 is TGTGCCAGCATCAGGGCGGCGAACACCGGGGAGCCGTTTTTT. Its translation: CASIRAANTGEPFF.

The V and J genes are TRBV30 and TRBJ2-7; 10 bases align to TRBD1. The CDR3 consists of 16 residues. V lost 6 bases and J lost 3; bases outside the gene matches: 14. Germline V lookup: CDR1 GTSNPN, CDR2 SVGIG (reference sequence). The CDR3 coding sequence is TGTGCCTGTGTGGGTATTGGCCGGGACAGGGGCTACGAGCAGTACTTC. Amino acids: CACVGIGRDRGYEQYF. The full variable domain, completed using reference TRBV30 and TRBJ2-7, is SQTIHQWPATLVQPVGSPLSLECTVEGTSNPNLYWYRQAAGRGLQLLFYSVGIGQISSEVPQNLSASRPQDRQFILSSKKLLLSDSGFYLCACVGIGRDRGYEQYFGPGTRLTVT.

This chain links TRBV5-1 with TRBJ2-7; D is possibly TRBD2 (6 bases). The germline V gene has CDR1 SGHRS and CDR2 YFSETQ. There are 14 residues in the CDR3. Trimming took 0 bases from V and 5 from J, leaving 12 bases between them. The CDR3 DNA sequence: TGCGCCAGCAGCTTGGGGGAGGTTCTCCACGAGCAGTACTTC. Translation gives CASSLGEVLHEQYF.

The V gene is TRBV7-3, the J gene TRBJ2-3; a possible D gene is TRBD2 (6 bases). Trimming took 4 bases from V and 0 from J, leaving 11 bases between them. CDR3 length: 15 residues. CDR1 and CDR2 (germline): SGHTA, FQGTGA. CDR3: CASSSTSFSTDTQYF. For the CDR3, the DNA is TGTGCCAGCAGCTCCACTAGCTTCAGCACAGATACGCAGTATTTT.

This chain connects TRBV7-2 to TRBJ1-2; tentatively, D is TRBD1 (5 bases). The CDR3 is 15 amino acids. In germline, CDR1 is SGHTA, CDR2 FQGNSA. V lost 5 bases and J 0 bases, leaving 13 bases between the germline ends. The CDR3 sequence is CASSVRQISNYGYTF. CDR3 nucleotide sequence: TGTGCCAGCAGCGTACGACAGATTTCTAACTATGGCTACACCTTC. Based on the CDR3 plus reference TRBV7-2 and TRBJ1-2, the full variable domain is GAGVSQSPSNKVTEKGKDVELRCDPISGHTALYWYRQSLGQGLEFLIYFQGNSAPDKSGLPSDRFSAERTGGSVSTLTIQRTQQEDSAVYLCASSVRQISNYGYTFGSGTRLTVV.

This clone was detected only a few times. The CDR3 coding sequence is TGTGCCAGTAGTGTTACTAGCGTCCCCCACAATGAGCAGTTCTTC. Amino acid sequence: CASSVTSVPHNEQFF. The chain employs TRBV19 and TRBJ2-1; 7 positions agree with TRBD2. J gave up 5 bases and V 5 bases, and 9 bases lay outside the gene matches. This CDR3 has 15 amino acids. Germline CDR1 LNHDA, CDR2 SQIVND (reference sequence).

The chain links TRBV28 to TRBJ1-6, with 8 bases that match TRBD1. In germline, CDR1 is MDHEN, CDR2 SYDVKM. The CDR3 is made up of 15 amino acids. V lost 6 bases, J lost 8 bases, and 9 bases stayed unmatched. CDR3 loop: CASRPRTGYDSPLHF. The CDR3 nucleotides are TGTGCCAGCAGGCCCCGGACAGGGTACGATTCACCCCTCCACTTT.

This clone was detected only a few times. The chain joins TRBV27 to TRBJ1-5; D remains unclear. Germline CDR1 reads MNHEY; CDR2 reads SMNVEV (reference sequence). V lost 6 bases and J lost 2, with 14 bases in between. CDR3 length: 15 residues. In DNA, the CDR3 is TGTGCCAGCAGGTATGGTGGCGGTGGCAATCAGCCCCAGCATTTT. Translation gives CASRYGGGGNQPQHF.

The V call is TRBV11-2, the J call TRBJ2-2, with TRBD2 as a possible D gene (6 bases). The V gene lost 1 base and the J gene lost 0 bases, with 9 bases spanning the gap. Germline CDR1 is SGHAT and CDR2 is FQNNGV. This CDR3 comprises 16 residues. This chain's CDR3 is CASSLVAESNTGELFF. CDR3 nucleotide sequence: TGTGCCAGCAGCTTAGTAGCGGAGTCGAACACCGGGGAGCTGTTTTTT. The full variable domain, its missing parts supplied by reference TRBV11-2 and TRBJ2-2, is EAGVAQSPRYKIIEKRQSVAFWCNPISGHATLYWYQQILGQGPKLLIQFQNNGVVDDSQLPKDRFSAERLKGVDSTLKIQPAKLEDSAVYLCASSLVAESNTGELFFGEGSRLTVL.